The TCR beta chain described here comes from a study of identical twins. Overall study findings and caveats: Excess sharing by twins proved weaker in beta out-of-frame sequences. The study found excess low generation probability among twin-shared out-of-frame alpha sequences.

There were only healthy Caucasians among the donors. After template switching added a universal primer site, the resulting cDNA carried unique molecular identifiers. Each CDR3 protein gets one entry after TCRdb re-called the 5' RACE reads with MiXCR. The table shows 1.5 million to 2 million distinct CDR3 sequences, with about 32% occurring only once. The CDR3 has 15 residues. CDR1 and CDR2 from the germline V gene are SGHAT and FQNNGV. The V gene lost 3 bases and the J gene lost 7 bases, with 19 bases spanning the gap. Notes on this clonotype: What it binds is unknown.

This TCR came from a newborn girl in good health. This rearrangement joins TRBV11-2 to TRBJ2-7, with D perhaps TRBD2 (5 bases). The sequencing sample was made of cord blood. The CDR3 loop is CASSFLGLSYWEQYF. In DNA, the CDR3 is TGTGCCAGCAGCTTCCTCGGACTCTCATATTGGGAGCAGTACTTC.